This T cell receptor (beta chain) was profiled in a study of T cell changes during pregnancy in multiple sclerosis. Using immunoSEQ multiplex PCR, the repertoire was profiled, and TCRdb retains in-frame clones only, with some absent. The sample carries 45,000 to 55,000 clones, about 90% recorded once. The CDR3 covers 12 residues. Trimming shortened V by 8 bases and J by 2 bases, and 10 bases separated the two germline ends. Germline V lookup: CDR1 MNHEY, CDR2 SVGAGI. This sequence was found in a female donor with multiple sclerosis, enrolled in a pregnancy study. The sample was CD4+ T cells from peripheral blood mononuclear cells, taken in the second trimester of pregnancy. V is TRBV6-5 and J is TRBJ2-7, with D uncertain. The CDR3: CASGKSTYEQYF. CDR3 DNA: TGTGCCAGCGGCAAATCAACCTACGAGCAGTACTTC.